This T cell receptor beta chain was captured by sequencing in a study of shared clonotypes between healthy human individuals. Whole-study findings and limits: Across a handful of donors, naive CD4 shared 5% to 6%, naive CD8 around 4%, memory CD4 about 2.4%, memory CD8 0.4% to 0.5%. With few donors, the genetic and exposure-history diversity represented was limited.

V was trimmed by 3 bases and J by 13 bases, leaving 23 bases between them. Germline values: CDR1 SGHNT, CDR2 YYREEE (reference sequence). This CDR3 contains 15 residues. Deep level was the assay's run setting. Assay: immunoSEQ multiplex PCR; the TCRdb copy retains only in-frame clones and omits some. The sample gives approximately 1,000,000 clones, approximately 80% of which show up once; 0.52% is in the top ten. This clone is a singleton in its sample. The antigen remains undetermined. The sample comprised memory CD4+ T cells from PBMCs. As to subset: CD45RA-negative fraction. The rearrangement links TRBV5-4 to TRBJ2-1, with D possibly matching TRBD2 (6 bases). The receptor was isolated from a man in his late teens or twenties in good health. Some clones in this sample may be carry-over from other donors' samples. The CDR3 sequence: CASSSPIGGRPLQFF. The CDR3 region has the DNA TGTGCCAGCAGCTCCCCAATTGGGGGGAGGCCTCTTCAGTTCTTC.